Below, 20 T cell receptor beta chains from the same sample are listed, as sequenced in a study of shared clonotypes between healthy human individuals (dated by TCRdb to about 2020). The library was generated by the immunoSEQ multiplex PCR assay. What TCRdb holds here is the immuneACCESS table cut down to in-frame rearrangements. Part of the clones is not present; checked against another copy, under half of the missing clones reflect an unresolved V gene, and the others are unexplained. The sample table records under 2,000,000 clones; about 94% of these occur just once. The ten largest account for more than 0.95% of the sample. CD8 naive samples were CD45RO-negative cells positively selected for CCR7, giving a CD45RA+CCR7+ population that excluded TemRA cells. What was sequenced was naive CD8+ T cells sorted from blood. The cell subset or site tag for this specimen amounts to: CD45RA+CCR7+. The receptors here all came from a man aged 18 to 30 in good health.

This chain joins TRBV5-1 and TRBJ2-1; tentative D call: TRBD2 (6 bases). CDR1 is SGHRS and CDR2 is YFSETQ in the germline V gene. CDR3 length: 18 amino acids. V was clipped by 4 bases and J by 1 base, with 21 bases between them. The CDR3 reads CASSPVTVLATSYNEQFF. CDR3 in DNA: TGCGCCAGCAGCCCGGTGACGGTGCTAGCGACATCCTACAATGAGCAGTTCTTC. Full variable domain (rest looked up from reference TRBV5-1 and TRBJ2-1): KAGVTQTPRYLIKTRGQQVTLSCSPISGHRSVSWYQQTPGQGLQFLFEYFSETQRNKGNFPGRFSGRQFSNSRSEMNVSTLELGDSALYLCASSPVTVLATSYNEQFFGPGTRLTVL.

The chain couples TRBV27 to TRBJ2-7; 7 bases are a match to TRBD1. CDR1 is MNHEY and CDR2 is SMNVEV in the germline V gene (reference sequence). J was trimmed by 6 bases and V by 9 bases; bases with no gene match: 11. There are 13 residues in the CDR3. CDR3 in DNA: TGTGCCAGTTGGTTGAGACAGGGCTTCGAGCAGTACTTC. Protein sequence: CASWLRQGFEQYF.

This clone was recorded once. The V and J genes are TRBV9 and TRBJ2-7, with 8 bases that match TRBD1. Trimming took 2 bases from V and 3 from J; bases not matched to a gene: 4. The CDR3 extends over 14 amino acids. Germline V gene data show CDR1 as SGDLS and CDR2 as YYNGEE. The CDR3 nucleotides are TGTGCCAGCAGCGTGACAGGGGAAGGCTACGAGCAGTACTTC. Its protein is CASSVTGEGYEQYF.

The CDR3, as DNA: TGTGCCAGCAGCACCGGACAGGGTAGCTATGGCTACACCTTC. This sequence encodes CASSTGQGSYGYTF. The chain couples TRBV7-6 to TRBJ1-2; 8 bases match TRBD1. This CDR3 has 14 amino acids. Germline V gene sequence: CDR1 SGHVS, CDR2 FNYEAQ. Trimming cost V 5 bases and J 4 bases; bases outside gene matches: 6.

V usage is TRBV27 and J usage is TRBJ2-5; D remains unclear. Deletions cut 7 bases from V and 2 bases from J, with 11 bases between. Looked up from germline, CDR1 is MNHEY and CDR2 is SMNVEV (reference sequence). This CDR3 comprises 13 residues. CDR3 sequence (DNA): TGTGCCAGCAATATGGACGTTCAAGAGACCCAGTACTTC. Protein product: CASNMDVQETQYF.

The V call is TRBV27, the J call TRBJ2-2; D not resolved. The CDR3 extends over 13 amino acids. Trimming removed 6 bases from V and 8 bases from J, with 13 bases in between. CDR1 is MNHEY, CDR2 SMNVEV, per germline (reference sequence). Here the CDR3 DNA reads TGTGCCAGCAGCCCATCTCCGGCTGGGGAGCTGTTTTTT. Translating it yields CASSPSPAGELFF.

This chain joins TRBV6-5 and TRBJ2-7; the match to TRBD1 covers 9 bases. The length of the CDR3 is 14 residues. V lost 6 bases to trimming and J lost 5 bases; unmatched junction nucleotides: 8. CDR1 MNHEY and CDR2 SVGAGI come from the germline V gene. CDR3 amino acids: CASSTGTGNDEQYF. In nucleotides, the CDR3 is TGTGCCAGCAGCACTGGGACAGGGAACGACGAGCAGTACTTC.

The DNA for the CDR3 is TGTGCCAGCCAGGCGGGGTACAATCAGCCCCAGCATTTT. Protein sequence: CASQAGYNQPQHF. This rearrangement joins TRBV27 to TRBJ1-5; no definite D call. The CDR3 is 13 residues long. The germline V gene has CDR1 MNHEY and CDR2 SMNVEV (reference sequence). V lost 8 bases and J 3 bases, leaving 11 bases between the germline ends.

CDR3 amino acids: CASSWSTGGRGPEAFF. The CDR3 coding sequence is TGTGCCAGCAGCTGGTCAACGGGGGGCAGGGGGCCTGAAGCTTTCTTT. The V call is TRBV7-9, the J call TRBJ1-1, with 8 nucleotides matching TRBD1. Germline lookup yields CDR1 SEHNR and CDR2 FQNEAQ (reference sequence). The CDR3 covers 16 residues. The J segment lost 6 bases and the V segment lost 4 bases, leaving 13 bases of the junction unmatched.

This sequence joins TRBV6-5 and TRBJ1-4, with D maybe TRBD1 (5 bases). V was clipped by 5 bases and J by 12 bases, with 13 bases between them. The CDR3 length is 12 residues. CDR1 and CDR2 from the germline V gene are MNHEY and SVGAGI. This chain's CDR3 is CASSTLGTELFF. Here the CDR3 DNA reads TGTGCCAGCAGTACACTCGGGACGGAACTGTTTTTT.

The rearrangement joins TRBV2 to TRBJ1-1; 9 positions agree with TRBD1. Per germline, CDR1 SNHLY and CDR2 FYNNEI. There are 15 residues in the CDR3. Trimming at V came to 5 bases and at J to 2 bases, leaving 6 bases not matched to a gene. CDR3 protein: CASSPGTGSNTEAFF. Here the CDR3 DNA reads TGTGCCAGCAGTCCCGGGACAGGGTCTAACACTGAAGCTTTCTTT.

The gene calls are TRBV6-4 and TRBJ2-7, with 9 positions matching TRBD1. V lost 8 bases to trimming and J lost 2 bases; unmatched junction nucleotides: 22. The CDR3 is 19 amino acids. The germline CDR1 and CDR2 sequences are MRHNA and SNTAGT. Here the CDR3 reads CASASCGPIRDRVPYEQYF. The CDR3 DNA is TGTGCCAGCGCCTCCTGTGGCCCAATACGGGACAGGGTCCCCTACGAGCAGTACTTC.

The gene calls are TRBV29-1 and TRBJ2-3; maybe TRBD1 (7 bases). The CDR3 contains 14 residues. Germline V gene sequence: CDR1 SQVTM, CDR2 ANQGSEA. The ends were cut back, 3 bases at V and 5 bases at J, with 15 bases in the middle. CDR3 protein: CSVEGRQGGDTQYF. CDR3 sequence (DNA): TGCAGCGTTGAGGGAAGGCAGGGGGGAGATACGCAGTATTTT.

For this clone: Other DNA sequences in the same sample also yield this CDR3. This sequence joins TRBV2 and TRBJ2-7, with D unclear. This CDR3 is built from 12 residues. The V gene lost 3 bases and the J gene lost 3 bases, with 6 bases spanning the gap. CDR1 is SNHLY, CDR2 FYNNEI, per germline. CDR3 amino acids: CASSDWGYEQYF. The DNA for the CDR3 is TGTGCCAGCAGTGACTGGGGCTACGAGCAGTACTTC.

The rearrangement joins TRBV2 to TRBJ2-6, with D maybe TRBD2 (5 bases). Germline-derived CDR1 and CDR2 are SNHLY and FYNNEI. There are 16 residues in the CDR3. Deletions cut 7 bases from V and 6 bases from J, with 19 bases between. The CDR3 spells CASNYEGSLEANVLTF. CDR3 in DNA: TGTGCCAGCAACTATGAGGGCTCCTTAGAGGCCAACGTCCTGACTTTC.

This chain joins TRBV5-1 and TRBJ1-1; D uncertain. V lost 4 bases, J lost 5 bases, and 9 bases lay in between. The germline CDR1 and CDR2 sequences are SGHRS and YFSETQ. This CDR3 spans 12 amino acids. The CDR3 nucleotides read TGCGCCAGCAGCCATTTAGGGACTGAAGCTTTCTTT. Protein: CASSHLGTEAFF.

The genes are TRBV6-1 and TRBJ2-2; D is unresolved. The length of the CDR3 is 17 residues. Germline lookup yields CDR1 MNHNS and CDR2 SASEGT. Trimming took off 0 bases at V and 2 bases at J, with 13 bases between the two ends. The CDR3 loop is CASSEARVQLNTGELFF. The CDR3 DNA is TGTGCCAGCAGTGAAGCGCGCGTGCAGCTTAACACCGGGGAGCTGTTTTTT.

The CDR3 DNA sequence: TGTGCCAGCACGCCGAAGAAGGGAACCACCTACGAGCAGTACTTC. Its translation: CASTPKKGTTYEQYF. This chain connects TRBV6-6 to TRBJ2-7; D is ambiguous. Germline V gene sequence: CDR1 MNHNY, CDR2 SVGAGI (reference sequence). V shed 7 bases and J shed 2 bases, with 18 bases lying between them. The CDR3 is made up of 15 amino acids.

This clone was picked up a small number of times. The CDR3 sequence: CASIGCTGELFF. Written as DNA, the CDR3 is TGTGCCAGTATAGGGTGTACCGGGGAGCTGTTTTTT. This chain joins TRBV6-7 and TRBJ2-2, with D unclear. TRBV6-7 is identified as an open reading frame with a role that is uncertain. The CDR3 runs 12 residues. The V and J ends lost 9 bases and 5 bases respectively, with 10 bases between them.

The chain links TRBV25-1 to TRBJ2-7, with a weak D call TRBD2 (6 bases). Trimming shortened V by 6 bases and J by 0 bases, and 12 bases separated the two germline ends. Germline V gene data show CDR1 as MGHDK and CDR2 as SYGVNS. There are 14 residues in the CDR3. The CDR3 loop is CASRGGYSSYEQYF. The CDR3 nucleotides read TGTGCCAGCAGAGGAGGGTACAGCTCCTACGAGCAGTACTTC.